This T cell receptor (beta chain) was profiled in a study of T-cell memory formation after mild COVID-19. TCR alpha and TCR beta cDNA libraries carrying sample barcodes and UMIs came from 5'RACE with constant-segment primers. MiXCR was run by TCRdb on the 5' RACE reads, yielding one entry per CDR3 protein. The sample contains about 400,000 distinct CDR3 sequences, more than 15% of which appear only once. This clonotype showed up just a few times. This clonotype was sampled from a man between 18 and 29 years old who had mild COVID-19 (a few samples of this study predate the infection). Cell type and time point are not known. Sequencing input: PBMCs or a T cell subset sorted from them (not recorded which).

The CDR3 loop reads CASSPLVRVTDTQYF. The CDR3 nucleotides are TGCGCCAGCAGCCCCTTGGTCAGGGTCACAGATACGCAGTATTTT. The rearrangement joins TRBV4-1 to TRBJ2-3, with D possibly matching TRBD1 (5 bases). Germline V lookup: CDR1 MGHRA, CDR2 YSYEKL. The CDR3 has 15 amino acids. Deletions cut 4 bases from V and 2 bases from J, with 13 bases between.